This T cell receptor (beta chain) was profiled in a study of CD8 T cells in ankylosing spondylitis. Notes on the study in general: Made up of eight highly homologous variants, a TCR beta motif appeared characteristic of ankylosing spondylitis blood.

Library preparation for TCR beta used quantitative 5'-RACE with molecular barcodes. TCRdb itself ran the 5' RACE reads through MiXCR, one entry per CDR3 protein. The sample lists about 240,000 distinct CDR3 sequences, 7.5% to 9.5% seen once, with about 5% in the top ten. About this clonotype: Antigen specificity is unknown.

J lost 0 bases, V lost 3 bases, and 10 bases had no gene match. The CDR3 consists of 19 residues. CDR1 is MNHEY, CDR2 SMNVEV, per germline (reference sequence). This clonotype was sampled from a female donor with ankylosing spondylitis or in good health (not recorded which). This chain joins TRBV27 and TRBJ2-2, with TRBD2 matching over 10 bases. The sequenced sample was blood, either unsorted or a sorted T cell fraction (not recorded which). CDR3 sequence (DNA): TGTGCCAGCAGTTTCTCTTCCCCTCTAGCGGGGGCGAACACCGGGGAGCTGTTTTTT. Its translation: CASSFSSPLAGANTGELFF.